This TCR beta chain was sequenced during a study of tumor and adjacent non-tumor tissue in lung cancer. The library came from three nested PCR rounds adapted from ARM-PCR protocols. TCRdb analysed the multiplex PCR reads with MiXCR anew, one entry per CDR3 protein. The table includes approximately 100,000 distinct CDR3 sequences, 55% to 65% detected once. The template was RNA from unsorted bulk tissue. More than 3 cm separated this lung sample from the edge of the tumor. Sequenced input: distant non-tumor lung tissue. This sequence was found in a man aged 25 to 40 with non-small cell lung cancer.

DNA of the CDR3: TGCAGCGTCCGTAGGGAACAGAGCTACGAGTACTACTTC. Translating it yields CSVRREQSYEYYF. V gene TRBV29-1 combines with J gene TRBJ2-7; D is unclear. Germline CDR1 reads SQVTM; CDR2 reads ANQGSEA. The CDR3 runs 13 residues. V gave up 6 bases and J gave up 13 bases, with 25 bases separating them.